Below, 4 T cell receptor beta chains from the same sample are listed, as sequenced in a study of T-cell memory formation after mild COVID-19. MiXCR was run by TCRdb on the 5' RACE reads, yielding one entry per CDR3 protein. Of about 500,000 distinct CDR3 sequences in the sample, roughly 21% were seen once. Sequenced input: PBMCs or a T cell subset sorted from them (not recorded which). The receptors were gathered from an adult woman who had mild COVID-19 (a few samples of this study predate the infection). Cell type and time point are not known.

The CDR3 region is CASRMTGVNNSPLHF. CDR3 nucleotide sequence: TGCGCCAGCAGAATGACAGGGGTCAATAATTCACCCCTCCACTTT. The V gene is TRBV5-1, the J gene TRBJ1-6, with TRBD1 matching 8 bases. Germline CDR1 reads SGHRS; CDR2 reads YFSETQ. There are 15 residues in the CDR3. J gave up 5 bases and V 5 bases, and 6 bases lay outside the gene matches.

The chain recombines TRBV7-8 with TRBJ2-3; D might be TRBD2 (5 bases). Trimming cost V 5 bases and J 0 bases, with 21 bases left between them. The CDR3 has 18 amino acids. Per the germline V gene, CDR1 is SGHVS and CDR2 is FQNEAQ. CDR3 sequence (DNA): TGTGCCAGCAGCACCCTCGGAGGTGCCAGCGGAAGCACAGATACGCAGTATTTT. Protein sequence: CASSTLGGASGSTDTQYF.

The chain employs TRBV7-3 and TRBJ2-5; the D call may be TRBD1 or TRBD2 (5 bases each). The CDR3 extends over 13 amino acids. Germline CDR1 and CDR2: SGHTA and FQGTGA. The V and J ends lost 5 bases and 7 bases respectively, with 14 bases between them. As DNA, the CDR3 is TGTGCCAGCAGCACCGGGGCCCAGGGGACCCAGTACTTC. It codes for CASSTGAQGTQYF. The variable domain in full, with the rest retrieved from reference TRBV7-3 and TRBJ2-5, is GAGVSQTPSNKVTEKGKYVELRCDPISGHTALYWYRQSLGQGPEFLIYFQGTGAADDSGLPNDRFFAVRPEGSVSTLKIQRTERGDSAVYLCASSTGAQGTQYFGPGTRLLVL.

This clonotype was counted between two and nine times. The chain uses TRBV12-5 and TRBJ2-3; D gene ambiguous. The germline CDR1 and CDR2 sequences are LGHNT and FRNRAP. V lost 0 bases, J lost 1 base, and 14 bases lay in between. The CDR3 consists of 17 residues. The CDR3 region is CASGLVTELRGTDTQYF. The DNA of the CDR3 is TGTGCTAGTGGTTTGGTAACCGAACTACGGGGCACAGATACGCAGTATTTT.